A single sample is the source of the 5 T cell receptor beta chains below, sequenced in a study of blood T cell repertoires in COVID-19. Sequenced by immunoSEQ multiplex PCR; TCRdb stores in-frame clones only, minus some. This table has some 350,000 clones, more than 80% appearing once. Specimen: peripheral blood. These receptors were collected from a young woman with COVID-19, enrolled during active disease.

V gene TRBV5-6 combines with J gene TRBJ2-3, with a tentative D call TRBD2 (7 bases). The V gene's germline CDR1 is SGHDT and CDR2 YYEEEE. Trimming stripped 5 bases from V and 2 bases from J, with 15 bases between. This CDR3 comprises 15 residues. Written as DNA, the CDR3 is TGTGCCAGCAGACCGTGGGGGGGCTACACAGATACGCAGTATTTT. This gives the protein CASRPWGGYTDTQYF. Combining the CDR3 with reference TRBV5-6 and TRBJ2-3 gives the whole variable domain DAGVTQSPTHLIKTRGQQVTLRCSPKSGHDTVSWYQQALGQGPQFIFQYYEEEERQRGNFPDRFSGHQFPNYSSELNVNALLLGDSALYLCASRPWGGYTDTQYFGPGTRLTVL.

The J gene is TRBJ2-7, the V gene TRBV3-1 (or the pseudogene TRBV3-2); 7 nucleotides line up with TRBD2. CDR3 length: 13 amino acids. The germline CDR1 and CDR2 sequences are LGHDT and YNNKEL (reference sequence). With V trimmed by 4 bases and J by 3 bases, 3 bases remained unmatched. The CDR3 region is CASSPGLVYEQYV. In nucleotides, the CDR3 is TGTGCCAGCAGCCCTGGACTAGTCTACGAGCAGTACGTC.

The gene calls are TRBV6-5 and TRBJ2-7; 7 bases map to TRBD1. Germline CDR1 MNHEY, CDR2 SVGAGI. The junction had 6 bases not matched to a gene; V was cut back by 4 bases and J by 3 bases. This CDR3 comprises 14 residues. Here the CDR3 DNA reads TGTGCCAGCAGTTCGACCCGGGACAGCTACGAGCAGTACTTC. Protein: CASSSTRDSYEQYF.

The V and J genes are TRBV7-9 and TRBJ2-7, with D unresolved. This CDR3 spans 13 amino acids. Germline assignment: CDR1 SEHNR and CDR2 FQNEAQ (reference sequence). V lost 5 bases and J 3 bases, leaving 11 bases between the germline ends. The CDR3 region has the DNA TGTGCCAGCAGCGCAGCACAGCACTACGAGCAGTACTTC. It yields the protein CASSAAQHYEQYF.

This rearrangement joins TRBV29-1 to TRBJ1-1; D not resolved. V was clipped by 3 bases and J by 1 base, with 9 bases between them. Germline V lookup: CDR1 SQVTM, CDR2 ANQGSEA. The CDR3 covers 13 residues. For the CDR3, the DNA is TGCAGCGTTGAGGCAGTTCAGAACACTGAAGCTTTCTTT. Its protein is CSVEAVQNTEAFF.